This T cell receptor beta chain was sequenced during a study of cytomegalovirus exposure and HLA in healthy donors (TCRdb year 2017). Turning to the overall study: An earlier analysis of roughly 570 of the donors reported under 300 Gb of sequence data and 100 million to 120 million unique TCR beta sequences obtained from about 170 million T cells. An early release that covered around 590 HLA-typed donors contained about 300 gigabases of sequencing data and 65 million to 100 million unique TCR sequences. Of the roughly 400 genotyped donors, 65% to 90% fell in the genetic ancestry cluster associated with self-reported Caucasian donors. The study was designed to test whether signatures of past pathogen exposure could be identified by cataloging public T cell receptors. Using immunosequencing, the study profiled T cell repertoires from about 650 subjects and related those repertoires to cytomegalovirus serostatus. A separate validation cohort of more than 100 different subjects was used in addition to the 666-subject first cohort. To predict cytomegalovirus infection status, the study brought together high-throughput TCR immunosequencing, statistical association of individual TCRs with disease status, and machine learning. A later analysis re-analyzed previously published TCR beta repertoires from roughly 600 donors and added high-resolution HLA genotyping to study TCR occurrence patterns. Rather than using new phenotypic data, the later analysis identified candidate immune exposures from TCR beta sequences and from how often those sequences occurred across donors. In an earlier analysis of about 590 of the donors, high-throughput TCR beta sequencing was used to judge whether each TCR beta V gene segment behaved as functional or pseudogenic. Alongside the repertoire data, information on donor age, sex, ethnicity and CMV serostatus was compiled. In a later genetic analysis, genome-wide SNP genotypes for about 55% of the roughly 700 donors were used, and that subset was treated as a discovery cohort. All discovery cohort repertoires had been generated on a single sequencing platform. HLA typing covered class I and class II loci at four-digit resolution. Typing coverage varied by locus: about 620-640 donors for A, B, C, DRB1 and DQB1; approximately 500 for DQA1; about 590 for DPA1; 450 to 480 for DPB1. Because of strong linkage in the cohort, roughly five DR-DQ haplotypes were treated as single units for association and clustering. Among 398 genotyped donors of the cohort, an average of approximately 240,000 unique TCR beta nucleotide sequences were sequenced per donor, approximately 20% of them non-productive. The investigation overall reported the following: At a false discovery rate of 0.05, a later analysis linked 16,000 or so TCR beta sequences to specific HLA alleles. The presence/absence analyses assumed that sequencing depth was roughly uniform across donors, and that assumption may not be true. The study gave a list of under 200 TCR beta chains associated with cytomegalovirus. A further reported finding was that TCR beta sequences accurately predicted the HLA-A and HLA-B alleles for most subjects in the first cohort. Strong co-occurrence of HLA alleles, especially DR and DQ, made assigning TCR associations to individual alleles difficult. In a later analysis, most CMV-associated TCR beta chains were found to appear HLA-restricted, with HLA associations seemingly driven largely by CMV exposure. In a later analysis, HLA-associated TCR beta chains showed more clonal expansion and lower generation probabilities than non-associated chains that were equally common. In vitro tests confirmed that three of the cytomegalovirus-associated TCR beta chains recognize cytomegalovirus antigens. A group of highly shared sequence variants was considered likely to be a technical artifact of the sequencing pipeline. Only TCR beta chains were sequenced in this cohort, and the absence of alpha or paired-chain data limited detectable features. It was suggested by the authors that the approach could potentially be generalized to other disease states and immunological phenotypes. About 17 rarely observed V segments, including chromosome 9 orphons, were excluded from the earlier analysis of approximately 600 of the donors because counts were too low. For the cohort, immune exposure information was limited to CMV serostatus. Some IMGT-functional V segments, including TRBV6-2 and TRBV6-3, could not be told apart with the 87-base-pair reads, so those segments were excluded. A later genetic analysis associated a missense DCLRE1C variant with V-gene and J-gene trimming of TCR beta chains, and an independent cohort replicated the association. Correlated functional status among segregating V segments might reflect linkage disequilibrium, but an unknown experimental factor could not be ruled out. Compared with the approximately 700-donor mean, donors in an Asian-associated ancestry cluster had fewer N-insertions in productive TCRs, according to a later genetic analysis. While some public TCRs were present in many individuals, most TCR sequences turned up only very rarely across donors. The classifier was reported to diagnose cytomegalovirus status with high specificity and sensitivity in both the original and validation cohorts. HLA typing was unavailable for some donors at each locus, so association tests used only the typed subset. Broadly in line with IMGT annotations, most TCR beta V segments showed up in productive rearrangements about 87% or about 30% of the time in an earlier analysis of 450 to 750 of the donors. A later analysis reported that several top co-occurrence clusters appeared linked to parvovirus B19, influenza, CMV and Epstein-Barr virus. In a later analysis, the rate of TCR association differed among HLA loci, with DRB1 alleles having the most associated TCRs and HLA-C alleles having the fewest.

The CDR3 contains 16 residues, cysteine and phenylalanine counted. Of all the DNA, just the CDR3 is kept, 48 bases in frame from base 1. At the junction V is shortened by 7 bases and J by 3 bases; bases outside the gene matches: 11. CDR1 SGHNT and CDR2 YYREEE are derived from the germline V gene (reference sequence). Library preparation was by the immunoSEQ multiplex PCR assay. For the multiplex PCR, a mixture combining 60 forward primers for TCR Vbeta segments and 13 reverse primers for TCR Jbeta segments was used. The CDR3 region of rearranged TCR beta genes was amplified from genomic DNA with a multiplex PCR assay. The amplified TCR beta libraries were sequenced on the Illumina HiSeq System as 87-base-pair reads. In the authors' own workflow: Across the roughly 700 repertoires, a later analysis counted tens of millions of unique TCR beta chains, roughly 11 million of which were shared by at least two donors. To remove PCR and sequencing errors, raw reads were error-corrected and collapsed into unique sequences using a nearest-neighbor algorithm that merged closely related sequences. To assign V, D and J gene segments, CDR3 sequences were aligned to IMGT reference sequences. For a sequence to be retained, a match of at least six nucleotides was required to both a V gene segment and a J gene segment. Rearrangements were called productive when the CDR3 lacked stop codons and stayed in frame with V and J; all others were non-productive. Following IMGT convention, CDR3 was defined as the stretch from the second conserved V-encoded cysteine up to the conserved J-encoded phenylalanine. The earlier analysis of about 640 of the donors excluded any sequence lacking an unambiguous match to a single V gene segment. In an earlier analysis of a few hundred of the donors, V segments were called functional above 56.7% productive rearrangements and were called segregating when the between-donor standard deviation exceeded 5%. A statistical classification framework was built to diagnose cytomegalovirus status from the catalog of TCR beta chain sequences. In a later analysis, V and J genes were assigned by comparing TCR nucleotide sequences against IMGT/GENE-DB human TR gene sequences. In a later analysis, CDR3 sequences and most-parsimonious VDJ recombination scenarios were assigned using the TCRdist pipeline. In a later analysis, every TCR beta chain was defined by the combination of its CDR3 amino acid sequence and its V-gene family, and reads without a unique V-gene family were dropped. As a way to deal with suspected cross-contamination and a sequencing artifact, a later analysis dropped over 550 nucleotide sequences that were highly shared and had low generation probability. For each public chain, a later analysis derived a clonal expansion index from normalized ranks of inferred template counts within each repertoire. A later analysis computed generation probabilities with a VDJ recombination model fitted to out-of-frame rearrangements, and checked the results against IGoR. A later analysis scored TCR-TCR, TCR-HLA and TCR-CMV co-occurrence with hypergeometric tests, applying a repertoire-size bias correction to TCR pairs. False discovery rates were estimated in a later analysis by permuting HLA or CMV assignments 20 times. In a later analysis, co-occurring TCRs were grouped using DBSCAN, with TCRdist sequence similarity added in when clustering inside HLA-allele-positive subsets. Co-occurrence clustering excluded repertoires with fewer than 30,000 or more than 120,000 public chains, plus five with anomalous nucleotide sharing. Entries here come from immuneACCESS through TCRdb and include only in-frame sequences with V and J called. Some clones fail to appear in such tables; in the studies checked, an unresolved V gene covers under half of the shortfall, and the cause of the remainder is unknown. V and J calls and clone size are given by that table; D and trimming were obtained from the DNA. In this sample the table shows some 130,000 clones, roughly 84% of which occur a single time. Of the sample, 2% to 3% is held by the ten largest clones.

The cohort comprised some 730 healthy bone marrow donors. At the time of sampling, every cohort member was nominally healthy, though immune exposures that went unrecorded were likely present. The donor tested CMV seronegative, placing the donor among the approximately 360 seronegative members of the cohort. Every donor gave a peripheral blood sample, and the peripheral blood mononuclear cells from that sample were used for TCR beta sequencing. Genomic DNA extraction from the blood cell samples was performed with the Qiagen DNeasy Blood Extraction Kit. To note about this clone: Its antigen specificity is not known. No base qualities exist here, and no much larger clone lies one base off it.

The sequence came from a man aged 45 to 65 in good health and CMV-seronegative. Recombination linked TRBV5-4 to TRBJ2-2; TRBD1 fits 8 bases in the junction. The sample comprised PBMCs. The DNA sequence is given as TGTGCCAGCGGCCCGCCGGGACAGGTGGACACCGGGGAGCTGTTTTTT. Its protein is CASGPPGQVDTGELFF.